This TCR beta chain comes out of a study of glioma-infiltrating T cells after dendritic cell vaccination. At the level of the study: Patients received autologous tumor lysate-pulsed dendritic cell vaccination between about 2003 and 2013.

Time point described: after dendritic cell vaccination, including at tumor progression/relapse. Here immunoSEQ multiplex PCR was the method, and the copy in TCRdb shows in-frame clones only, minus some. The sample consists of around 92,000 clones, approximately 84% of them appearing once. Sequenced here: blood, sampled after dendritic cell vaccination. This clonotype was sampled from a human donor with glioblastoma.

CDR3 sequence (DNA): TGCGCCAGCAGCTTGAAAGGGACAGGGGTGTCCTACGAGCAGTACTTC. Residues: CASSLKGTGVSYEQYF. V and J are TRBV5-1 and TRBJ2-7; TRBD1 matches 10 bases. V gave up 1 base and J gave up 1 base; unmatched junction bases: 5. CDR3 length equals 16 residues. Germline V gene sequence: CDR1 SGHRS, CDR2 YFSETQ.